This T cell receptor beta chain was documented in a study of identifying expanded T cells in peripheral blood. To note about this clone: No antigen is known for it.

Findings and caveats of the study: Across healthy donors, higher total template counts meant significantly greater approximately two-week count variance. Over approximately two and four weeks, about 15 and 18 clones changed, versus 1.2 between replicates.

Healthy donors had no documented immune events, such as infections, while sampled. Some clones are missing from TCRdb's copy, which holds only in-frame ones; the method was immunoSEQ multiplex PCR. This repertoire shows tens of thousands of clones, approximately 90% found once; its top ten account for roughly 20%. CDR3 length equals 11 residues. Germline V gives CDR1 MNHNY, CDR2 SVGAGI (reference sequence). V dropped 10 bases and J dropped 4 bases, with 11 bases sitting between them. The rearrangement uses TRBV6-6 and TRBJ2-7; tentative D call: TRBD2 (5 bases). The specimen sequenced was blood. The clonotype was recovered from a person between 18 and 75 years old in good health. For the CDR3, the DNA is TGTGCCACCTCCGAGGGTTACGAGCAGTACTTC. Translating gives CATSEGYEQYF.